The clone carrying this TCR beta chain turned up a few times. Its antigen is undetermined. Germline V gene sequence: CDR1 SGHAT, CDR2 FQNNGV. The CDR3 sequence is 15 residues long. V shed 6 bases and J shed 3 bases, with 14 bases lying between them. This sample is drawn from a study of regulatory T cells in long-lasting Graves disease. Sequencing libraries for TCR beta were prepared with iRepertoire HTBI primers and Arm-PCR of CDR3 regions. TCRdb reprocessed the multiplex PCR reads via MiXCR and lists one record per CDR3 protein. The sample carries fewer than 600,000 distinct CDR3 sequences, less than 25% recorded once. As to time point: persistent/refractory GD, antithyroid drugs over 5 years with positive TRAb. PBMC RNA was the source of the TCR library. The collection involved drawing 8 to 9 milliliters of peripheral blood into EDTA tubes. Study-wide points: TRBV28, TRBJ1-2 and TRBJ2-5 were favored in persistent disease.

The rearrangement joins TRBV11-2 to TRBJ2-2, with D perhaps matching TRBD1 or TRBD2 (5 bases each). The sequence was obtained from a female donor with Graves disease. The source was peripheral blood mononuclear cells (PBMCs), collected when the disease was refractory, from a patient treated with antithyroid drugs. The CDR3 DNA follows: TGTGCCAGCAGTCCCGGGACGGTAGACACCGGGGAGCTGTTTTTT. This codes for CASSPGTVDTGELFF.